This T cell receptor (beta chain) was profiled in a study of monozygotic twins with cystic fibrosis. Background on the study: With about 15 PCR cycles, barcoded libraries came from approximately 2.8 micrograms of fragmented DNA. Findings and limits, study-wide: V usage most resembled the co-twin in 13 of 16 pairs. Monozygotic CF twin pairs shared significantly more nucleotide-identical clonotypes than unrelated CF individuals did. The repertoire was suggested to be naive-dominated, clonality median approximately 0.0098.

The CDR3 spans 15 residues. Trimming took 3 bases from V and 5 from J; bases not matched to a gene: 7. In germline, CDR1 is KGHSH, CDR2 LQKENI. Comment on this clone: Antigen: not known.

The assay was immunoSEQ multiplex PCR, and TCRdb's table has in-frame clones only and misses some. Of about 36,000 clones listed, approximately 80% are singletons. This TCR came from a girl aged 2-10 years with cystic fibrosis. Sequencing was carried out using blood. The V gene is TRBV18, the J gene TRBJ2-5; 9 bases are a match to TRBD1. The DNA of the CDR3 is TGTGCCAGCTCACCGGACAGGGGCAGGTTGGAGACCCAGTACTTC. Protein product: CASSPDRGRLETQYF.